This T cell receptor (beta chain) was sequenced during a study of blood T cell repertoires in COVID-19. At the level of the study: Nucleic acid was either cDNA or gDNA, and it came from T cells, B-cell-depleted T cells, or PBMCs.

This clone was seen a handful of times. For recovered donors of Cohort 3, there were two negative PCRs, clearance, or symptom resolution. Data came from immunoSEQ multiplex PCR; TCRdb stores just in-frame clones and leaves some out. The sample contains about 300,000 clones, 80% to 90% of which appear only once. This CDR3 spans 14 amino acids. CDR1 is GTSNPN and CDR2 is SVGIG in the germline V gene (reference sequence). The junction had 3 bases not matched to a gene; V was cut back by 3 bases and J by 4 bases. Material for sequencing was PBMCs or T cells enriched from blood (not recorded which). The receptor was isolated from a young man who had recovered from COVID-19. The V and J genes are TRBV30 and TRBJ2-2; 9 nucleotides line up with TRBD2. For the CDR3, the DNA is TGTGCCTGGAGACGCGGGGGGGGCACCGGGGAGCTGTTTTTT. Its translation is CAWRRGGGTGELFF.